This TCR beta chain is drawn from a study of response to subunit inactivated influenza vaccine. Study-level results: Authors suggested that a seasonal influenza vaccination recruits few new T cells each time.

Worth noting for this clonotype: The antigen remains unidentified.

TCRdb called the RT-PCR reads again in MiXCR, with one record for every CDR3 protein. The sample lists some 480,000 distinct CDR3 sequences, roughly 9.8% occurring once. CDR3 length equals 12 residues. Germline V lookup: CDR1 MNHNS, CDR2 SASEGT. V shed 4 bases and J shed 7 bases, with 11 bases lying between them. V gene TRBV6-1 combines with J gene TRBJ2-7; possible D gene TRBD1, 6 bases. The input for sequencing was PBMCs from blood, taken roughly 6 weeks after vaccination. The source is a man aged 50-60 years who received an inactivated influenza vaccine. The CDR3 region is CASSVTGLEQYF. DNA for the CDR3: TGTGCCAGCAGTGTGACAGGTCTTGAGCAGTACTTC.